The 24 T cell receptor beta chains presented below share a single source sample, sequenced in a study of T cell responses to AZD1222 COVID-19 vaccine. Data came from immunoSEQ multiplex PCR; TCRdb stores just in-frame clones and leaves some out. The table shows 100,000 to 150,000 clones, with around 92% occurring only once. Sequenced here: peripheral blood, sampled on day 0 of AZD1222 vaccination. The receptors here all came from an adult in good health.

V gene TRBV7-9 combines with J gene TRBJ2-2; tentatively, D is TRBD1 (6 bases). CDR1 and CDR2 from the germline V gene are SEHNR and FQNEAQ (reference sequence). V lost 1 base and J 4 bases, leaving 10 bases between the germline ends. The CDR3 has 15 residues. The DNA for the CDR3 is TGTGCCAGCAGCTTAGTCCAAGGGGGCACCGGGGAGCTGTTTTTT. Translation: CASSLVQGGTGELFF.

The J gene is TRBJ2-7, the V gene TRBV7-9, with D maybe TRBD2 (5 bases). This CDR3 has 16 amino acids. Per the germline V gene, CDR1 is SEHNR and CDR2 is FQNEAQ (reference sequence). The germline V and J ends were trimmed by 1 base and 6 bases, with 19 bases remaining between them. CDR3 in amino acids: CASSLEGGLAPSEQYF. DNA for the CDR3: TGTGCCAGCAGCTTAGAAGGTGGGCTAGCCCCCTCCGAGCAGTACTTC.

This sequence joins TRBV5-1 and TRBJ2-7; 7 nucleotides agree with TRBD1. The trim removed 2 bases at V and 0 bases at J, leaving 5 bases unmatched. CDR3 length: 15 amino acids. Germline-derived CDR1 and CDR2 are SGHRS and YFSETQ. The CDR3 is CASSLGDRSSYEQYF. For the CDR3, the DNA is TGCGCCAGCAGCTTAGGGGACAGAAGCTCCTACGAGCAGTACTTC.

The V and J genes are TRBV18 and TRBJ2-7; TRBD1 matches 9 bases. The germline gives CDR1 KGHSH, CDR2 LQKENI. After removal of 3 bases from V and 6 bases from J, the junction contained 9 bases not matched to a gene. The CDR3 runs 15 residues. CDR3 loop: CASSPLGQGQGEQYF. DNA for the CDR3: TGTGCCAGCTCACCTCTGGGACAGGGTCAGGGCGAGCAGTACTTC.

This clone was detected only once. V usage is TRBV25-1 and J usage is TRBJ2-1; D is possibly TRBD1 (6 bases). The CDR3 sequence is 16 residues long. The ends were cut back, 5 bases at V and 3 bases at J, with 17 bases in the middle. Germline CDR1 reads MGHDK; CDR2 reads SYGVNS. In nucleotides, the CDR3 is TGTGCCAGCAGTTCTAGAGGGGGAGTCAGCTACAATGAGCAGTTCTTC. Amino acid sequence: CASSSRGGVSYNEQFF. Drawing the rest from reference TRBV25-1 and TRBJ2-1, the complete variable domain is EADIYQTPRYLVIGTGKKITLECSQTMGHDKMYWYQQDPGMELHLIHYSYGVNSTEKGDLSSESTVSRIRTEHFPLTLESARPSHTSQYLCASSSRGGVSYNEQFFGPGTRLTVL.

The J gene is TRBJ2-4, the V gene TRBV29-1; 8 nucleotides match TRBD1. The CDR3 contains 14 residues. CDR1 is SQVTM, CDR2 ANQGSEA, per germline. V lost 8 bases, J lost 8 bases, and 14 bases stayed unmatched. The CDR3 coding sequence is TGCAGCACCAGCCTCCAGGGGGCGAGTGACATTCAGTACTTC. Translation: CSTSLQGASDIQYF.

This clone was counted a single time. This sequence joins TRBV27 and TRBJ2-7; TRBD2 agrees at 14 bases. Looked up from germline, CDR1 is MNHEY and CDR2 is SMNVEV (reference sequence). The CDR3 totals 15 residues. Trimming at V came to 4 bases and at J to 4 bases, leaving 3 bases not matched to a gene. The chain's CDR3 is CASSSTSGRVYEQYF. The DNA of the CDR3 is TGTGCCAGCAGTTCGACTAGCGGGAGGGTTTACGAGCAGTACTTC.

This clone was observed once. This chain uses TRBV19 with TRBJ1-5; the match to TRBD1 covers 12 bases. With 3 bases clipped from V and 4 bases from J, the junction kept 4 bases outside the gene matches. Germline V CDR1 and CDR2: LNHDA, SQIVND (reference sequence). The CDR3 covers 16 residues. The CDR3 DNA reads as TGTGCCAGTAGTATGAGGGGACAGGGGGCTAATCAGCCCCAGCATTTT. It codes for CASSMRGQGANQPQHF.

The V call is TRBV7-8, the J call TRBJ1-2; TRBD1 might be the D (6 bases). CDR1 SGHVS and CDR2 FQNEAQ come from the germline V gene. V was cut by 1 base and J by 4 bases, with 13 bases left in between. CDR3 length: 15 amino acids. CDR3 coding DNA: TGTGCCAGCAGCTTAGGTCAGGGGCGTAGCTATGGCTACACCTTC. This gives the protein CASSLGQGRSYGYTF.

The chain uses TRBV5-4 and TRBJ1-2, with D uncertain. Trimming removed 4 bases from V and 1 base from J, with 8 bases in between. Germline-derived CDR1 and CDR2 are SGHNT and YYREEE (reference sequence). This CDR3 comprises 13 residues. The CDR3 protein is CASSEDGNYGYTF. The CDR3 nucleotides are TGTGCCAGCAGCGAGGACGGTAACTATGGCTACACCTTC.

V is TRBV7-9 and J is TRBJ2-7, with D perhaps TRBD2 (6 bases). This CDR3 is built from 14 residues. CDR1 SEHNR and CDR2 FQNEAQ come from the germline V gene (reference sequence). V was clipped by 8 bases and J by 0 bases, with 14 bases between them. CDR3 nucleotide sequence: TGTGCCAGCGGCGTGGGGGGTTTCTCCTACGAGCAGTACTTC. Protein: CASGVGGFSYEQYF.

The chain carries TRBV3-1 (or the pseudogene TRBV3-2) and TRBJ2-1, with 8 bases aligning to TRBD2. The CDR3 runs to 19 residues. J was trimmed by 4 bases and V by 0 bases; bases with no gene match: 14. Germline values: CDR1 LGHDT, CDR2 YNNKEL (reference sequence). CDR3 nucleotide sequence: TGTGCCAGCAGCCAAGATTCCGGGAGGGGACCTTCCATGTACAATGAGCAGTTCTTC. It translates to CASSQDSGRGPSMYNEQFF.

This chain connects TRBV10-3 to TRBJ1-6; no clear D gene. V shed 7 bases and J shed 6 bases, with 13 bases lying between them. The CDR3 extends over 14 amino acids. Germline-derived CDR1 and CDR2 are ENHRY and SYGVKD. CDR3 sequence: CAINPEGFNSPLHF. The CDR3, as DNA: TGTGCCATCAACCCGGAGGGATTTAATTCACCCCTCCACTTT.

The J gene is TRBJ1-2, the V gene TRBV7-2, with a possible D match to TRBD1 (5 bases). The CDR3 is 15 amino acids. Trimming removed 1 base at V and 7 bases at J, with 16 bases between. The germline V gene has CDR1 SGHTA and CDR2 FQGNSA. CDR3 nucleotide sequence: TGTGCCAGCAGCTTAGTTGGCACAGGCCTAAGTGGCTACACCTTC. This gives the protein CASSLVGTGLSGYTF. Supplemented by reference TRBV7-2 and TRBJ1-2, the full variable domain reads GAGVSQSPSNKVTEKGKDVELRCDPISGHTALYWYRQSLGQGLEFLIYFQGNSAPDKSGLPSDRFSAERTGGSVSTLTIQRTQQEDSAVYLCASSLVGTGLSGYTFGSGTRLTVV.

J is TRBJ1-5 and V is TRBV7-9, with D unresolved. V lost 8 bases, J lost 2 bases, and 16 bases lay in between. CDR1 SEHNR and CDR2 FQNEAQ come from the germline V gene (reference sequence). The CDR3 length is 15 residues. CDR3 loop: CASERLGVGNQPQHF. The CDR3, as DNA: TGTGCCAGCGAGCGACTTGGGGTCGGCAATCAGCCCCAGCATTTT.

V usage is TRBV2 and J usage is TRBJ1-2; 9 nucleotides agree with TRBD1. V lost 4 bases to trimming and J lost 5 bases; unmatched junction nucleotides: 8. This CDR3 region has 15 residues. CDR1 and CDR2 from the germline V gene are SNHLY and FYNNEI. CDR3 loop: CASSVRTGDLYGYTF. CDR3 bases: TGTGCCAGCAGTGTAAGGACAGGGGATTTGTATGGCTACACCTTC.

V and J are TRBV19 and TRBJ1-1; TRBD1 is a possible D gene (5 bases). The V end was cut by 5 bases, the J end by 1 base, with 11 bases between. The CDR3 runs to 14 residues. Germline V CDR1 and CDR2: LNHDA, SQIVND (reference sequence). The CDR3 here is CASSLGTGNTEAFF. In DNA form, the CDR3 reads TGTGCCAGTAGTCTAGGGACGGGGAACACTGAAGCTTTCTTT.

The V call is TRBV4-2, the J call TRBJ2-2, with a tentative D call TRBD1 (5 bases). CDR1 LGHNA and CDR2 YNFKEQ come from the germline V gene. The CDR3 totals 17 residues. V shed 0 bases and J shed 0 bases, with 11 bases lying between them. The CDR3 spells CASSQDRARANTGELFF. CDR3 DNA sequence: TGTGCCAGCAGCCAAGATCGGGCCAGGGCGAACACCGGGGAGCTGTTTTTT.

CDR3 in amino acids: CASSEDFHTEAFF. The CDR3 nucleotides are TGTGCCAGCAGTGAGGACTTCCACACTGAAGCTTTCTTT. The V gene is TRBV6-4, the J gene TRBJ1-1; D is undetermined. CDR3 length equals 13 residues. V was clipped by 3 bases and J by 3 bases, with 8 bases between them. Germline V gene lookup returns CDR1 MRHNA and CDR2 SNTAGT.

The V call is TRBV24-1, the J call TRBJ1-1; 7 bases match TRBD1. The CDR3 is 15 residues long. The junction had 10 bases not matched to a gene; V was cut back by 4 bases and J by 6 bases. Germline V gene sequence: CDR1 KGHDR, CDR2 SFDVKD. The CDR3 region is CATSDSQFDRAEAFF. The DNA for the CDR3 is TGTGCCACCAGTGACTCCCAATTCGACAGGGCTGAAGCTTTCTTT.

The V and J genes are TRBV27 and TRBJ2-7, with 7 bases lining up with TRBD2. The ends lost 8 bases at V and 4 bases at J; junction bases unmatched: 8. Germline CDR1 and CDR2: MNHEY and SMNVEV (reference sequence). The CDR3 contains 13 residues. This CDR3 is CASGEGARYEQYF. CDR3 coding DNA: TGTGCCAGCGGGGAGGGAGCCCGGTACGAGCAGTACTTC.

V and J are TRBV6-2 or TRBV6-3 and TRBJ2-2; TRBD2 agrees at 13 bases. There are 17 residues in the CDR3. Trimming cost V 7 bases and J 4 bases; bases outside gene matches: 9. Germline CDR1 is MNHEY and CDR2 is SVGEGT. For the CDR3, the DNA is TGTGCCAGCACCCCGGGACTAGCGGGGAGGGGCACCGGGGAGCTGTTTTTT. This encodes CASTPGLAGRGTGELFF.

The chain recombines TRBV4-1 with TRBJ2-2, with 8 bases that match TRBD2. Germline V lookup: CDR1 MGHRA, CDR2 YSYEKL. CDR3 length: 17 amino acids. After removal of 0 bases from V and 6 bases from J, the junction contained 9 bases not matched to a gene. CDR3 nucleotide sequence: TGCGCCAGCAGCCAAGAGGGCGGGAGGCTTGGGGCCGGGGAGCTGTTTTTT. It encodes CASSQEGGRLGAGELFF.

The V gene is TRBV9, the J gene TRBJ2-7; 8 nucleotides line up with TRBD1. The ends lost 3 bases at V and 7 bases at J; junction bases unmatched: 6. The CDR3 is made up of 13 amino acids. Germline V gene data show CDR1 as SGDLS and CDR2 as YYNGEE. The CDR3 DNA follows: TGTGCCAGCAGCGGGACAGGGCCTGGAGAGCAGTACTTC. It specifies CASSGTGPGEQYF.